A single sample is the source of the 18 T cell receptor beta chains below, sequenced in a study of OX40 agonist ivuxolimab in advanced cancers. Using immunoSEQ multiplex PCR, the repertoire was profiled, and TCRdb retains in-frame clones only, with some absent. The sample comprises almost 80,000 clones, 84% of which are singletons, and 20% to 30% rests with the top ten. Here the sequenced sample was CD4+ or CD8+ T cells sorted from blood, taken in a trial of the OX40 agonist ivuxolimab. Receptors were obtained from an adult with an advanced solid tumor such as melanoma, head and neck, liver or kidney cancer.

The DNA for the CDR3 is TGTGCCAGCAGTGAAGGGTCGACCACCGAGCAGTACTTC. Its translation: CASSEGSTTEQYF. The chain carries TRBV6-1 and TRBJ2-7; no clear D. Germline CDR1 MNHNS, CDR2 SASEGT. This CDR3 spans 13 amino acids. Trimming pared 1 base from V and 6 bases from J, leaving 10 bases between.

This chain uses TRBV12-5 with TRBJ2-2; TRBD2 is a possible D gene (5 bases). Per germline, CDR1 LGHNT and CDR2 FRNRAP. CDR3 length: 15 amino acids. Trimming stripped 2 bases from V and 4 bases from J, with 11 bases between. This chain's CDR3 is CASGLPFAGTGELFF. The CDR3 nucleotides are TGTGCTAGTGGTTTGCCGTTCGCGGGCACCGGGGAGCTGTTTTTT.

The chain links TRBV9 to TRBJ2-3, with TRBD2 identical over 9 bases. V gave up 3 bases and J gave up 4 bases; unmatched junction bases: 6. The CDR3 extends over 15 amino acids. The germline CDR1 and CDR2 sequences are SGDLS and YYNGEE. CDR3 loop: CASSGASGVSDTQYF. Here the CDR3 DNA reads TGTGCCAGCAGCGGCGCTAGCGGGGTATCAGATACGCAGTATTTT.

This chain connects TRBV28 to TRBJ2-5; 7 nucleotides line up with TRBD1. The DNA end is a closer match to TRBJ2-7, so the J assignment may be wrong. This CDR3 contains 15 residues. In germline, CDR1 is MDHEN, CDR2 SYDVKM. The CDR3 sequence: CASSPAGTASYEQYF. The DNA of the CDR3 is TGTGCCAGCAGTCCTGCCGGGACAGCGTCCTACGAGCAGTACTTC.

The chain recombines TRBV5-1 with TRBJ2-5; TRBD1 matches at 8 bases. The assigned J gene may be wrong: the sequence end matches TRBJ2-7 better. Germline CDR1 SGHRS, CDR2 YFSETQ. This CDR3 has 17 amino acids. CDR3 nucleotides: TGCGCCAGCAGCTTGTATGGACAGGGCCGATACGACTACGAGCAGTACTTC. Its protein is CASSLYGQGRYDYEQYF.

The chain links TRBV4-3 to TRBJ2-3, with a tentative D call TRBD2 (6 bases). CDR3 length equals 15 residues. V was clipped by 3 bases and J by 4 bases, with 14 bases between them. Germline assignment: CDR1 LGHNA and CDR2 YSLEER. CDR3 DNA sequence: TGCGCCAGCAGCCAGGAGGGGCGTAGCGCAGATACGCAGTATTTT. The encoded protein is CASSQEGRSADTQYF.

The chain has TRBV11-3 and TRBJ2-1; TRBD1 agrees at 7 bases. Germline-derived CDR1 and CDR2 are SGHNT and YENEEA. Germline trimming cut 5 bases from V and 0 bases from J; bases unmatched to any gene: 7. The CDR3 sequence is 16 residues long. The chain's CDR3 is CASSAGQVSSYNEQFF. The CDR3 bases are TGTGCCAGCAGCGCTGGACAGGTGAGCTCCTACAATGAGCAGTTCTTC.

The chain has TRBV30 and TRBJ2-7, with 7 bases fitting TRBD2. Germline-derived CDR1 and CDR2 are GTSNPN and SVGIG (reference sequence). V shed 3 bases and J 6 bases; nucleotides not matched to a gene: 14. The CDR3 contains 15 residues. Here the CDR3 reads CAWSGGTDGRREQYF. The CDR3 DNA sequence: TGTGCCTGGAGCGGGGGGACTGACGGGCGGCGCGAGCAGTACTTC.

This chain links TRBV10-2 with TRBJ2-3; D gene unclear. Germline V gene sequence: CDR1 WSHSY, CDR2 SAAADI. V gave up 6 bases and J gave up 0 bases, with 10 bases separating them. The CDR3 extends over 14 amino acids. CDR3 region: CASSRPASTDTQYF. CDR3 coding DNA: TGCGCCAGCAGCAGACCAGCTAGCACAGATACGCAGTATTTT.

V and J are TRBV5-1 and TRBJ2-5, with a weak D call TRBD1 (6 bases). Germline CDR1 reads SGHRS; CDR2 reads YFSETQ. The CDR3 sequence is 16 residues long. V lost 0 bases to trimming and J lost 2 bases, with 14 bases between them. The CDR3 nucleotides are TGCGCCAGCAGCTTGGACCCCGGGACACGGCAAGAGACCCAGTACTTC. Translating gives CASSLDPGTRQETQYF.

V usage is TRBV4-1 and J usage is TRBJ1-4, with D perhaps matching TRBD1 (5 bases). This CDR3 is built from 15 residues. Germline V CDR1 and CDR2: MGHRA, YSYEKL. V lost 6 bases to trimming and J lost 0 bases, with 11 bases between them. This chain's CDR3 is CASSWGYATNEKLFF. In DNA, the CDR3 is TGCGCCAGCAGTTGGGGGTACGCAACTAATGAAAAACTGTTTTTT.

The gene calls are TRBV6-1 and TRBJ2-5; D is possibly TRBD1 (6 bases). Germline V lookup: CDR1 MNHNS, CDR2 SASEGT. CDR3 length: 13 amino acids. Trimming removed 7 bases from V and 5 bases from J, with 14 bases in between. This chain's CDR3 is CASTPQGMETQYF. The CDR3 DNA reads TGTGCCAGCACCCCACAGGGCATGGAGACCCAGTACTTC.

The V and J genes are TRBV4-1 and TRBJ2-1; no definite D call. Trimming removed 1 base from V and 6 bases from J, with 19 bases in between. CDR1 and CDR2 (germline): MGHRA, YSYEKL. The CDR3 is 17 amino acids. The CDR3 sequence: CASSQATAEATRNEQFF. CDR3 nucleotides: TGCGCCAGCAGCCAAGCTACGGCAGAGGCAACACGCAATGAGCAGTTCTTC.

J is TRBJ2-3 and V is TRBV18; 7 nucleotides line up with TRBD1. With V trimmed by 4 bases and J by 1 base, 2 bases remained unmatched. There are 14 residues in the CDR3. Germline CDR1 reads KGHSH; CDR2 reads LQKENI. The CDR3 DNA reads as TGTGCCAGCTCACTCGGGACAGGCACAGATACGCAGTATTTT. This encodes CASSLGTGTDTQYF.

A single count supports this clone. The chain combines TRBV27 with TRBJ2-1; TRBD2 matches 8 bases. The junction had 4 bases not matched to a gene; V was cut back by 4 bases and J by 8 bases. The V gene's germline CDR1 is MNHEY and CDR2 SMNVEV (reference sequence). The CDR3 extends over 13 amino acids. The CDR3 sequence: CASSSTSEYEQFF. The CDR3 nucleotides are TGTGCCAGCAGTTCGACTAGCGAATATGAGCAGTTCTTC.

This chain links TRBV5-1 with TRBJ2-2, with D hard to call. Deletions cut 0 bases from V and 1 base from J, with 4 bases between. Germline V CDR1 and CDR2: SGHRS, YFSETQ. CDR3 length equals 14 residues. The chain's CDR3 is CASSLGGNTGELFF. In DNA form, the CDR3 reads TGCGCCAGCAGCTTGGGAGGGAACACCGGGGAGCTGTTTTTT.

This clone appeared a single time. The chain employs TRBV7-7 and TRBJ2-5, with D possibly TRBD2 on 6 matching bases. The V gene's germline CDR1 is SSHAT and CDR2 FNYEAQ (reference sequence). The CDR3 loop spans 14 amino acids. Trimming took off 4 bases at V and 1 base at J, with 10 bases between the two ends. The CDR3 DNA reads TGTGCCAGCAGCTCCGCTAGCGCCCAAGAGACCCAGTACTTC. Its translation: CASSSASAQETQYF.

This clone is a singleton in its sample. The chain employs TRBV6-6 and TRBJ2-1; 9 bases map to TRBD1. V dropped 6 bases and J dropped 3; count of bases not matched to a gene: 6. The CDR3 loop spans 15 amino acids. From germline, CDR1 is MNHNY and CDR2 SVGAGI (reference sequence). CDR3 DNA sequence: TGTGCCAGCAGCGATTCGGACAGGGGCTACAATGAGCAGTTCTTC. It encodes CASSDSDRGYNEQFF.